This entry concerns a single TCR beta chain. This sample was included in a study of human T cells and chemical hapten exposure. Time point here: healthy volunteer bleed at 6 weeks. Unfractionated whole blood served as the source for total RNA extraction. CDR3 length equals 11 residues. V was clipped by 6 bases and J by 8 bases, with 9 bases between them. CDR1 and CDR2 (germline): SGHDT, YYEEEE. TCRdb re-derived calls from the RACE reads in MiXCR, one entry per CDR3 protein. The top ten clones hold approximately 1.4% of a sample with more than 75,000 distinct CDR3 sequences, 8.6% of them seen once. This clonotype originated in a male donor in good health. Some clones in this sample may be carry-over from other donors' samples. V and J are TRBV5-6 and TRBJ2-1; D remains ambiguous. The source material was whole blood. The CDR3 nucleotides read TGTGCCAGCACCAAATACGATGAGCAGTTCTTC. Its translation is CASTKYDEQFF.